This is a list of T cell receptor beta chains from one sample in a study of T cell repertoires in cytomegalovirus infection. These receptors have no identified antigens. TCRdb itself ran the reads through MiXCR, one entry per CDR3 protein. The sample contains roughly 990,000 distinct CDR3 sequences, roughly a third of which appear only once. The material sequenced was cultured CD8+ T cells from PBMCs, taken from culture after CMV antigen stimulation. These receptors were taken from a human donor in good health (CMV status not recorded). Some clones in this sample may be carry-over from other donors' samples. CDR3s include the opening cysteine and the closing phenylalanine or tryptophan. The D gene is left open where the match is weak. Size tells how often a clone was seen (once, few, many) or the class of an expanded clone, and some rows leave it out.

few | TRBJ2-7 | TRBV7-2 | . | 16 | TGTGCCAGCACCCCCGCGCCAGGACGGCTGGACTACGAGCAGTACTTC | CASTPAPGRLDYEQYF
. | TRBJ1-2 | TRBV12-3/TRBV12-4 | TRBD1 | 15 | TGTGCCAGCAGCGCAGACGGGACAGGCGTCTATGGCTACACCTTC | CASSADGTGVYGYTF
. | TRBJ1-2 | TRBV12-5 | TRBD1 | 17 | TGTGCTAGTGGTTTGGTCCTAGAGACAGGGAGTAACTATGGCTACACCTTC | CASGLVLETGSNYGYTF
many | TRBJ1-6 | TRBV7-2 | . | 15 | TGTGCCAGCAGCTTAGGGGGGACCGATCCATCACCCCTCCACTTT | CASSLGGTDPSPLHF
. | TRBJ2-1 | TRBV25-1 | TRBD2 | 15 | TGTGCCAGCAGTTATCGCCTAGCGGGGACCAATGAGCAGTTCTTC | CASSYRLAGTNEQFF
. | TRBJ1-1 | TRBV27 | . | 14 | TGTGCCAGCAGTTTTGATTTATCAAACACTGAAGCTTTCTTT | CASSFDLSNTEAFF
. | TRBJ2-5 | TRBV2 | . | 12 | TGTGCCAGCCTGGCAGGAGGACAGACCCAGTACTTC | CASLAGGQTQYF
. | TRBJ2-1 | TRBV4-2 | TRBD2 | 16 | TGTGCCAGCAGCCAGGAAACTAGCGGGGGGGCGGATGAGCAGTTCTTC | CASSQETSGGADEQFF
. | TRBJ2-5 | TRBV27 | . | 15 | TGTGCCAGCAGTATATGGAGGGGTGCCCAAGAGACCCAGTACTTC | CASSIWRGAQETQYF
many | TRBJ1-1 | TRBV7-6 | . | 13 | TGTGCCAGCAACTCGCCCGGAGACACTGAAGCTTTCTTT | CASNSPGDTEAFF
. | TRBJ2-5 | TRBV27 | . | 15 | TGTGCCAGCAGAAATTACGGGACACCTAAAGAGACCCAGTACTTC | CASRNYGTPKETQYF
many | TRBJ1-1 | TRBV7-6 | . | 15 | TGTGCCAGCAGTCCTTTGAGTGGGGAGATGGCTGAAGCTTTCTTT | CASSPLSGEMAEAFF
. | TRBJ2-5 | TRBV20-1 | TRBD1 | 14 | TGCAGTGCTAGAGGACAGGGGGCTTGGGAGACCCAGTACTTC | CSARGQGAWETQYF
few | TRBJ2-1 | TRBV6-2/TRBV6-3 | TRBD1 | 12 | TGTGCCAGCGTACAGGGGGGCCATGAGCAGTTCTTC | CASVQGGHEQFF
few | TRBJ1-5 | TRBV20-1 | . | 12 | TGCAGTGCCCCCATAGGGGGGCAGCCCCAGCATTTT | CSAPIGGQPQHF
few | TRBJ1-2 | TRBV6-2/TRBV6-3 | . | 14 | TGTGCCAGCAGTCGGCCCGACAGCTACTATGGCTACACCTTC | CASSRPDSYYGYTF
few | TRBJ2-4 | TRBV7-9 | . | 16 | TGTGCCAGCAGCCCAGGACAGAAACTAGCCAAAAACATTCAGTACTTC | CASSPGQKLAKNIQYF
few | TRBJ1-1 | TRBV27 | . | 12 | TGTGCCAGCAGAACAGGAGACACTGAAGCTTTCTTT | CASRTGDTEAFF
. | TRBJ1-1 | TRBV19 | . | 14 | TGTGCCAGTACGCAACAGGGTACTTTCACTGAAGCTTTCTTT | CASTQQGTFTEAFF
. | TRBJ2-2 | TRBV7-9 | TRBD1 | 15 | TGTGCCAGCAGTACTACAGGGGGTAATCACGGGGAGCTGTTTTTT | CASSTTGGNHGELFF